The next 13 T cell receptor beta chains were all read from a single sample in a study of human T cells and chemical hapten exposure. Regarding time point: pre-sensitization, week 0. Treatment noted: therapeutic diphenylcyclopropenone sensitization with weekly scalp DPC. MiXCR, applied by TCRdb to the RACE reads, yields one record per CDR3 protein. The sample contains 150,000 to 200,000 distinct CDR3 sequences, approximately 31% of which appear only once. This specimen was whole blood, taken in connection with sensitization to the hapten diphenylcyclopropenone (DPC). The source of these receptors is a woman in her twenties or thirties with alopecia areata. Some clones in this sample may be carry-over from other donors' samples.

This clonotype was seen only a few times. This chain connects TRBV7-2 to TRBJ1-4, with D perhaps TRBD1 (6 bases). Germline V gene lookup returns CDR1 SGHTA and CDR2 FQGNSA. Trimming shortened V by 6 bases and J by 6 bases, and 11 bases separated the two germline ends. This CDR3 region has 13 residues. CDR3 region: CASSPPGDEKLFF. CDR3 nucleotides: TGTGCCAGCAGTCCACCAGGGGATGAAAAACTGTTTTTT.

The chain carries TRBV29-1 and TRBJ1-1, with D possibly TRBD1 on 6 matching bases. The germline V gene encodes CDR1 SQVTM and CDR2 ANQGSEA. Between the trimmed V and J ends, which lost 7 bases and 3 bases, there was a span of 21 bases. This CDR3 is built from 15 residues. The CDR3 protein is CSALGLGGADTEAFF. Written as DNA, the CDR3 is TGCAGCGCCCTCGGACTAGGGGGGGCGGACACTGAAGCTTTCTTT.

This clonotype was detected a few times. The chain recombines TRBV14 with TRBJ1-6, with no clear D. Trimming left V 0 bases short and J 9 bases short, with 9 bases between. Germline CDR1 is SGHDN and CDR2 is FVKESK. CDR3 size: 14 residues. CDR3 sequence reads: CASSQDLASSPLHF. The CDR3 bases are TGTGCCAGCAGCCAAGATCTCGCAAGTTCACCCCTCCACTTT.

The chain carries TRBV7-9 and TRBJ2-3, with D uncertain. The length of the CDR3 is 15 residues. The germline gives CDR1 SEHNR, CDR2 FQNEAQ (reference sequence). Between the trimmed V and J ends, which lost 1 base and 1 base, there was a span of 9 bases. In DNA form, the CDR3 reads TGTGCCAGCAGCTTAGGTCAGCGAGGCACAGATACGCAGTATTTT. Translation gives CASSLGQRGTDTQYF.

This clonotype was detected a few times. This rearrangement joins TRBV20-1 to TRBJ2-7, with D unresolved. The CDR3 totals 12 residues. V was pared by 0 bases and J by 6 bases, with 9 bases between. The germline V gene encodes CDR1 DFQATT and CDR2 SNEGSKA (reference sequence). The CDR3 bases are TGCAGTGCTAGAGAGCGGCTTCTCGAGCAGTACTTC. Translating it yields CSARERLLEQYF.

This chain joins TRBV28 and TRBJ1-2; D call uncertain. Trimming stripped 5 bases from V and 4 bases from J, with 14 bases between. This CDR3 region has 14 residues. In germline, CDR1 is MDHEN, CDR2 SYDVKM. CDR3 loop: CASSGAGDPYGYTF. In nucleotides, the CDR3 is TGTGCCAGCAGTGGAGCAGGCGACCCCTATGGCTACACCTTC.

This clonotype was counted many times. The V and J genes are TRBV20-1 and TRBJ1-1; D not certain. Germline CDR1 is DFQATT and CDR2 is SNEGSKA (reference sequence). V lost 0 bases and J 4 bases, leaving 15 bases between the germline ends. The CDR3 totals 15 residues. DNA of the CDR3: TGCAGTGCTAGAGATTGGGCAGCTTCCATCACTGAAGCTTTCTTT. Protein product: CSARDWAASITEAFF.

This chain links TRBV29-1 with TRBJ2-7; D might be TRBD1 or TRBD2, each matching 7 bases. The CDR3 has 14 residues. CDR1 and CDR2 from the germline V gene are SQVTM and ANQGSEA. The V end was cut by 4 bases, the J end by 7 bases, with 20 bases between. CDR3 sequence: CSVGPSQGGGEQYF. The CDR3 DNA follows: TGCAGCGTTGGGCCATCTCAGGGGGGAGGGGAGCAGTACTTC.

This chain uses TRBV9 with TRBJ1-3, with D uncertain. Germline CDR1 is SGDLS and CDR2 is YYNGEE. This CDR3 region has 13 residues. Trimming left V 3 bases short and J 2 bases short, with 6 bases between. The CDR3 reads CASSARPGNTIYF. The CDR3 DNA reads TGTGCCAGCAGCGCCCGACCTGGAAACACCATATATTTT. Supplemented by reference TRBV9 and TRBJ1-3, the full variable domain reads DSGVTQTPKHLITATGQRVTLRCSPRSGDLSVYWYQQSLDQGLQFLIQYYNGEERAKGNILERFSAQQFPDLHSELNLSSLELGDSALYFCASSARPGNTIYFGEGSWLTVV.

The chain recombines TRBV7-2 with TRBJ2-5; perhaps TRBD2 as D (6 bases). Trimming stripped 5 bases from V and 5 bases from J, with 21 bases between. There are 16 residues in the CDR3. CDR1 is SGHTA and CDR2 is FQGNSA in the germline V gene. The CDR3 reads CASSLGPSAFSETQYF. CDR3 coding DNA: TGTGCCAGCAGCCTCGGACCTAGCGCCTTTAGTGAGACCCAGTACTTC.

The V call is TRBV5-5, the J call TRBJ2-7, with 10 bases matching TRBD1. Germline loops: CDR1 SGHKS, CDR2 YYEKEE (reference sequence). This CDR3 comprises 15 residues. The V segment lost 3 bases and the J segment 4 bases; nucleotides outside the gene matches: 7. This CDR3 reads CASSWSTGGRYEQYF. The DNA for the CDR3 is TGTGCCAGCAGCTGGTCGACAGGGGGCAGGTACGAGCAGTACTTC.

The sample holds a few counts of this clonotype. J is TRBJ2-1 and V is TRBV7-9; 10 bases are shared with TRBD2. J lost 4 bases, V lost 2 bases, and 5 bases had no gene match. This CDR3 is 16 amino acids long. Germline V gene lookup returns CDR1 SEHNR and CDR2 FQNEAQ (reference sequence). DNA of the CDR3: TGTGCCAGCAGCTTAAAGACTAGCGGGTTTTACAATGAGCAGTTCTTC. Translating it yields CASSLKTSGFYNEQFF. Complete variable domain (other parts from reference TRBV7-9 and TRBJ2-1): DTGVSQNPRHKITKRGQNVTFRCDPISEHNRLYWYRQTLGQGPEFLTYFQNEAQLEKSRLLSDRFSAERPKGSFSTLEIQRTEQGDSAMYLCASSLKTSGFYNEQFFGPGTRLTVL.

Only a few counts were recorded for this clonotype. CDR3 sequence (DNA): TGCGCCAGCAGCCAAGAAAGAGGGAGTACGAACACCGGGGAGCTGTTTTTT. This sequence encodes CASSQERGSTNTGELFF. J is TRBJ2-2 and V is TRBV4-1, with D possibly being TRBD2 (5 bases). V lost 0 bases to trimming and J lost 0 bases, with 11 bases between them. Germline V CDR1 and CDR2: MGHRA, YSYEKL. There are 17 residues in the CDR3.